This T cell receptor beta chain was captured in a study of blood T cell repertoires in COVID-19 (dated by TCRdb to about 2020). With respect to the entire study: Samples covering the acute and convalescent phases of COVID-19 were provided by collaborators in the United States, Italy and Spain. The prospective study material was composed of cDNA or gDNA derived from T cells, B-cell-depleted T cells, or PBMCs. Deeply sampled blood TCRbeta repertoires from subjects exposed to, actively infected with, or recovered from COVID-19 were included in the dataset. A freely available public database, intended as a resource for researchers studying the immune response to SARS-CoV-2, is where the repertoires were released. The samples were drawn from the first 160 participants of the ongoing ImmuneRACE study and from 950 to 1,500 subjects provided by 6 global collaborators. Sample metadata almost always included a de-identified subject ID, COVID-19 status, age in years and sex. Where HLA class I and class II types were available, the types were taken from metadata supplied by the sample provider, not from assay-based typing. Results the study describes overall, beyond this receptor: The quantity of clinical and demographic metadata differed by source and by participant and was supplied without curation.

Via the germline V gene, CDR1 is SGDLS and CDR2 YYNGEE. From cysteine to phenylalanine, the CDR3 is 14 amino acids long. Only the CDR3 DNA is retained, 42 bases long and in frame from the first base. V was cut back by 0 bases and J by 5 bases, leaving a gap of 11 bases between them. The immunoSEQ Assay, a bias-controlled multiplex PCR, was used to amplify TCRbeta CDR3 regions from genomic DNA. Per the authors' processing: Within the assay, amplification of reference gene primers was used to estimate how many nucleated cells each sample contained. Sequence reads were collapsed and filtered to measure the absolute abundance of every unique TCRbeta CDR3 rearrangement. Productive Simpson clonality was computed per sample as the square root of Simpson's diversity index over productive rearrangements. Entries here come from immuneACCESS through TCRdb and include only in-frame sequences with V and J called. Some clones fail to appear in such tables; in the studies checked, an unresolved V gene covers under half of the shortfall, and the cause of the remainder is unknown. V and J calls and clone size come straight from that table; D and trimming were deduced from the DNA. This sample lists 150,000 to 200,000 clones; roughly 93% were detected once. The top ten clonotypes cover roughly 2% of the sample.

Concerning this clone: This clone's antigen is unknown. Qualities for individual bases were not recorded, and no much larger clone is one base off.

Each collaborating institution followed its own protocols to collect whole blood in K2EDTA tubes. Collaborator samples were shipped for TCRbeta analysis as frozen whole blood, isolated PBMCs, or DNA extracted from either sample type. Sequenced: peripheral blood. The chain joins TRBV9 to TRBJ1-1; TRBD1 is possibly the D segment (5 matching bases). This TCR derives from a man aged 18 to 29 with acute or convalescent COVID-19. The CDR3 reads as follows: CASSVGSGQTEAFF. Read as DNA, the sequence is TGTGCCAGCAGCGTAGGATCAGGGCAAACTGAAGCTTTCTTT. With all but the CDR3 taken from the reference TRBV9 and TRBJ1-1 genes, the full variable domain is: DSGVTQTPKHLITATGQRVTLRCSPRSGDLSVYWYQQSLDQGLQFLIQYYNGEERAKGNILERFSAQQFPDLHSELNLSSLELGDSALYFCASSVGSGQTEAFFGQGTRLTVV.